Below are 29 T cell receptor beta chains sequenced from a single sample in a study of blood T cell repertoires in COVID-19. The protocol was immunoSEQ multiplex PCR, while the TCRdb copy is restricted to in-frame clones and leaves out a portion. The table records 170,000 or so clones, over 80% of them present only once. Sequenced: peripheral blood. The receptors derive from a woman aged 40 to 55 with COVID-19, enrolled during active disease.

The V gene is TRBV6-5, the J gene TRBJ1-1; D is uncertain. This CDR3 region has 14 residues. V was shortened by 6 bases and J by 1 base, with 12 bases between the two germline ends. Germline V gene lookup returns CDR1 MNHEY and CDR2 SVGAGI. Here the CDR3 reads CASRPVARNTEAFF. CDR3 nucleotide sequence: TGTGCCAGCAGACCGGTTGCTAGGAACACTGAAGCTTTCTTT.

This clone was observed a single time. This rearrangement joins TRBV15 to TRBJ2-7, with TRBD1 matching over 7 bases. CDR3 length: 15 amino acids. V lost 9 bases, J lost 7 bases, and 18 bases stayed unmatched. Germline loops: CDR1 LNHNV, CDR2 YYDKDF (reference sequence). CDR3 sequence reads: CATQERQGPRREQYF. The DNA of the CDR3 is TGTGCCACGCAGGAGCGACAGGGCCCCAGGAGAGAGCAGTACTTC.

This clone occurred a few times. This sequence joins TRBV6-4 and TRBJ1-4, with D possibly TRBD1 on 5 matching bases. The CDR3 consists of 16 residues. CDR1 and CDR2 (germline): MRHNA, SNTAGT. The germline V and J ends were trimmed by 3 bases and 5 bases, with 16 bases remaining between them. CDR3 residues: CASSEGVSGRNEKLFF. CDR3 bases: TGTGCCAGCAGTGAAGGGGTCTCCGGGCGGAATGAAAAACTGTTTTTT.

V usage is TRBV11-2 and J usage is TRBJ1-1; D remains ambiguous. Trimming left V 1 base short and J 11 bases short, with 11 bases between. The CDR3 sequence is 12 residues long. Germline-derived CDR1 and CDR2 are SGHAT and FQNNGV. This CDR3 is CASSLAEKQAFF. The CDR3 DNA sequence: TGTGCCAGCAGCTTAGCAGAGAAACAGGCTTTCTTT.

The V and J genes are TRBV9 and TRBJ1-2; 7 nucleotides agree with TRBD1. V lost 3 bases to trimming and J lost 2 bases; unmatched junction nucleotides: 7. The CDR3 has 15 amino acids. Germline lookup yields CDR1 SGDLS and CDR2 YYNGEE. CDR3 in DNA: TGTGCCAGCAGCGACCCGCCGGGACAGAACTATGGCTACACCTTC. Amino acid sequence: CASSDPPGQNYGYTF. Supplemented by reference TRBV9 and TRBJ1-2, the full variable domain reads DSGVTQTPKHLITATGQRVTLRCSPRSGDLSVYWYQQSLDQGLQFLIQYYNGEERAKGNILERFSAQQFPDLHSELNLSSLELGDSALYFCASSDPPGQNYGYTFGSGTRLTVV.

About this clone itself: Other DNA sequences from this sample encode an identical CDR3 as well. J is TRBJ1-2 and V is TRBV3-1 (or the pseudogene TRBV3-2); D possibly corresponds to TRBD1 (5 bases). Germline values: CDR1 LGHDT, CDR2 YNNKEL (reference sequence). CDR3 size: 13 residues. Trimming took off 4 bases at V and 5 bases at J, with 11 bases between the two ends. The CDR3 sequence: CASSPRGGYGYTF. The CDR3 coding sequence is TGTGCCAGCAGCCCACGGGGGGGATATGGCTACACCTTC.

The gene calls are TRBV7-8 and TRBJ1-4, with D perhaps matching TRBD1 (5 bases). V dropped 0 bases and J dropped 8 bases, with 16 bases sitting between them. The CDR3 is made up of 16 amino acids. Germline V gene data show CDR1 as SGHVS and CDR2 as FQNEAQ. The CDR3 DNA follows: TGTGCCAGCAGCTTAGCGGGGCAGCAAAGGAGCGAAAAACTGTTTTTT. Residues: CASSLAGQQRSEKLFF.

The chain carries TRBV5-1 and TRBJ1-3; TRBD1 aligns across 7 bases. The CDR3 totals 15 residues. The germline CDR1 and CDR2 sequences are SGHRS and YFSETQ. V trimming: 4 bases; J trimming: 4 bases; junction bases outside the gene matches: 8. CDR3 in amino acids: CASSASTGMGNTIYF. DNA of the CDR3: TGCGCCAGCAGCGCGTCGACAGGGATGGGAAACACCATATATTTT. The full variable domain, with the rest looked up from reference TRBV5-1 and TRBJ1-3, is KAGVTQTPRYLIKTRGQQVTLSCSPISGHRSVSWYQQTPGQGLQFLFEYFSETQRNKGNFPGRFSGRQFSNSRSEMNVSTLELGDSALYLCASSASTGMGNTIYFGEGSWLTVV.

A word on this clone: At one boundary the junction diverges from the germline segment, which might be a read error. This chain uses TRBV7-7 with TRBJ2-1; D possibly corresponds to TRBD2 (6 bases). This CDR3 has 13 residues. The germline V gene encodes CDR1 SSHAT and CDR2 FNYEAQ (reference sequence). CDR3 residues: CASSTSPGSTPFF. CDR3 bases: TGTGCTAGCAGCACCTCTCCCGGGAGTACGCCGTTCTTC.

This clone was found once. The chain couples TRBV6-5 to TRBJ2-2, with 9 nucleotides matching TRBD2. Trimming at V came to 8 bases and at J to 7 bases, leaving 11 bases not matched to a gene. This CDR3 has 15 residues. Per the germline V gene, CDR1 is MNHEY and CDR2 is SVGAGI. The CDR3: CASLPQAGGSGELFF. The CDR3 bases are TGTGCCAGCTTACCCCAAGCGGGGGGAAGCGGGGAGCTGTTTTTT.

The chain links TRBV4-1 to TRBJ2-7; 11 bases are a match to TRBD2. The CDR3 sequence is 16 residues long. Germline V gene data show CDR1 as MGHRA and CDR2 as YSYEKL. With 3 bases clipped from V and 4 bases from J, the junction kept 8 bases outside the gene matches. Written as DNA, the CDR3 is TGCGCCAGCAGCCAGGGTACTAGCGGGAGTTGGTACGAGCAGTACTTC. Translating it yields CASSQGTSGSWYEQYF.

The V and J genes are TRBV4-1 and TRBJ2-7; weak D call: TRBD2 (6 bases). Trimming left V 3 bases short and J 0 bases short, with 9 bases between. The CDR3 length is 14 residues. In germline, CDR1 is MGHRA, CDR2 YSYEKL. This CDR3 is CASSQGTRSYEQYF. The CDR3, as DNA: TGCGCCAGCAGCCAGGGGACTCGCTCCTACGAGCAGTACTTC.

The chain combines TRBV10-1 with TRBJ1-1; 7 nucleotides match TRBD1. The trim removed 4 bases at V and 1 base at J, leaving 3 bases unmatched. Per germline, CDR1 WNHNN and CDR2 SYGVQD (reference sequence). The CDR3 covers 14 residues. CDR3 sequence reads: CASSGTGGNTEAFF. CDR3 DNA sequence: TGCGCCAGCAGTGGGACAGGTGGGAACACTGAAGCTTTCTTT.

The gene calls are TRBV24-1 and TRBJ2-3, with TRBD2 identical over 11 bases. The J segment lost 5 bases and the V segment lost 5 bases, leaving 8 bases of the junction unmatched. The CDR3 has 16 amino acids. CDR1 and CDR2 (germline): KGHDR, SFDVKD. The CDR3 loop is CATSGVSGGVGDTQYF. CDR3 DNA sequence: TGTGCCACCAGTGGCGTTAGCGGGGGGGTGGGAGATACGCAGTATTTT.

The chain combines TRBV20-1 with TRBJ1-2; weak D call: TRBD1 (5 bases). The CDR3 consists of 11 residues. V was shortened by 8 bases and J by 6 bases, with 13 bases between the two germline ends. Germline V CDR1 and CDR2: DFQATT, SNEGSKA (reference sequence). The CDR3 DNA reads TGCAGTTCGTGGCAGGGCCATGGCTACACCTTC. This translates into CSSWQGHGYTF.

The rearrangement joins TRBV12-3 or TRBV12-4 to TRBJ1-2; D is possibly TRBD1 (6 bases). This CDR3 is built from 13 residues. V was pared by 6 bases and J by 3 bases, with 11 bases between. CDR3 sequence reads: CASRGAPHYGYTF. The CDR3 DNA is TGTGCCAGCAGGGGGGCCCCCCACTATGGCTACACCTTC.

This clone has just a few counts. The rearrangement joins TRBV27 to TRBJ1-5; 10 nucleotides agree with TRBD1. V shed 4 bases, J shed 3 bases, and the junction held 9 bases outside the gene matches. Germline V gives CDR1 MNHEY, CDR2 SMNVEV (reference sequence). This CDR3 is built from 17 residues. The CDR3 DNA reads as TGTGCCAGCAGTTCTTTCCGGGGACAGGGGCCCAATCAGCCCCAGCATTTT. Its translation is CASSSFRGQGPNQPQHF.

CDR3 sequence: CASSSGGPDTQYF. The CDR3 bases are TGTGCCAGCAGCAGCGGCGGGCCAGATACGCAGTATTTT. V and J are TRBV11-2 and TRBJ2-3, with a possible D match to TRBD2 (5 bases). The CDR3 loop spans 13 amino acids. From germline, CDR1 is SGHAT and CDR2 FQNNGV. V was shortened by 5 bases and J by 4 bases, with 10 bases between the two germline ends.

The chain uses TRBV9 and TRBJ2-3; tentative D call: TRBD1 (5 bases). With 4 bases removed from V and 6 bases from J, the gap between germline ends came to 21 bases. Germline assignment: CDR1 SGDLS and CDR2 YYNGEE. This CDR3 has 16 amino acids. The CDR3 bases are TGTGCCAGCAGCCCGAGTGGGCAGGGCGCCTTGGATACGCAGTATTTT. As protein: CASSPSGQGALDTQYF.

The V call is TRBV19, the J call TRBJ1-6; no clear D. This CDR3 contains 13 residues. Germline lookup yields CDR1 LNHDA and CDR2 SQIVND (reference sequence). V was pared by 4 bases and J by 7 bases, with 8 bases between. CDR3 bases: TGTGCCAGTAGTAACGTCCGGAATTCACCCCTCCACTTT. Encoded protein: CASSNVRNSPLHF.

The rearrangement joins TRBV4-1 to TRBJ2-7, with D maybe TRBD2 (5 bases). V was pared by 3 bases and J by 4 bases, with 16 bases between. Germline CDR1 reads MGHRA; CDR2 reads YSYEKL. CDR3 size: 15 residues. CDR3 in DNA: TGCGCCAGCAGCCATTCTCGAGGGTCCGCGTACGAGCAGTACTTC. Translation gives CASSHSRGSAYEQYF.

The chain employs TRBV28 and TRBJ1-2; D remains unclear. Trimming left V 6 bases short and J 8 bases short, with 13 bases between. The V gene's germline CDR1 is MDHEN and CDR2 SYDVKM. The CDR3 covers 12 residues. CDR3: CASRLGPWGYTF. DNA of the CDR3: TGTGCCAGCAGACTCGGTCCTTGGGGCTACACCTTC.

The chain uses TRBV9 and TRBJ2-7, with D tentatively TRBD1 (6 bases). Trimming shortened V by 2 bases and J by 3 bases, and 12 bases separated the two germline ends. In germline, CDR1 is SGDLS, CDR2 YYNGEE. The CDR3 sequence is 14 residues long. Here the CDR3 reads CASSVSGTNYEQYF. CDR3 in DNA: TGTGCCAGCAGCGTCTCCGGGACAAACTACGAGCAGTACTTC.

This sequence joins TRBV2 and TRBJ1-3; D perhaps matches TRBD1 (5 bases). CDR3 length: 14 residues. Germline V gene data show CDR1 as SNHLY and CDR2 as FYNNEI. Trimming shortened V by 8 bases and J by 1 base, and 12 bases separated the two germline ends. In nucleotides, the CDR3 is TGTGCCAGCCGGCGGGACTTTTCTGGAAACACCATATATTTT. It translates to CASRRDFSGNTIYF.

This clone appeared a few times. The chain carries TRBV18 and TRBJ2-3, with 8 bases that match TRBD2. Germline V gene lookup returns CDR1 KGHSH and CDR2 LQKENI. The CDR3 has 15 residues. The V gene end was trimmed by 2 bases and the J gene end by 2 bases; junction bases not matched to a gene: 3. The CDR3 DNA follows: TGTGCCAGCTCACCAGGACTAGCCTTCACAGATACGCAGTATTTT. Translating it yields CASSPGLAFTDTQYF.

The V gene is TRBV19, the J gene TRBJ1-1, with 8 bases aligning to TRBD1. The CDR3 totals 13 residues. The germline CDR1 and CDR2 sequences are LNHDA and SQIVND (reference sequence). V trimming: 6 bases; J trimming: 2 bases; junction bases outside the gene matches: 2. The CDR3 DNA sequence: TGTGCCAGTAGCCAGGGGGCTAACACTGAAGCTTTCTTT. This codes for CASSQGANTEAFF.

The sample holds a few counts of this clone. The chain has TRBV11-2 and TRBJ1-6; 8 bases agree with TRBD1. The CDR3 spans 15 residues. V lost 5 bases and J lost 8; bases outside the gene matches: 8. Germline values: CDR1 SGHAT, CDR2 FQNNGV. The CDR3 loop reads CASSKLPQGDSPLHF. CDR3 DNA sequence: TGTGCCAGCAGCAAACTACCACAGGGGGATTCACCCCTCCACTTT.

This clone was picked up one time. The chain carries TRBV7-3 and TRBJ1-1; a weak D match, TRBD1 (6 bases). CDR1 is SGHTA and CDR2 is FQGTGA in the germline V gene. Trimming took off 5 bases at V and 5 bases at J, with 18 bases between the two ends. CDR3 length: 15 residues. CDR3 DNA sequence: TGTGCCAGCAGCCCCACTTCAGGGGTATGGACTGAAGCTTTCTTT. It yields the protein CASSPTSGVWTEAFF.

The V gene is TRBV2, the J gene TRBJ2-5, with a possible D match to TRBD1 (5 bases). V was cut by 9 bases and J by 2 bases, with 19 bases left in between. Per the germline V gene, CDR1 is SNHLY and CDR2 is FYNNEI. The CDR3 totals 15 residues. The CDR3: CASKKEAGKQETQYF. CDR3 nucleotide sequence: TGTGCCAGTAAGAAAGAGGCAGGGAAGCAAGAGACCCAGTACTTC.